This is a list of T cell receptor beta chains from one sample in a study of cytomegalovirus exposure and HLA in healthy donors. Sequenced by immunoSEQ multiplex PCR; TCRdb stores in-frame clones only, minus some. The clone table shows tens of thousands of clones, with the ten largest holding approximately 3.6%. The sequenced sample consisted of PBMCs. Receptor source: a female donor in good health and CMV-seropositive. Both conserved end residues are part of each CDR3. The D gene is left open where the match is weak.

>TRBV9|TRBD2|TRBJ2-3
TGTGCCAGCAGTGCCAGGGGGAGACAGTCTAGCGGGGATACTAGCACAGATACGCAGTATTTT
CASSARGRQSSGDTSTDTQYF
>TRBV5-1|TRBD1|TRBJ2-7
TGCGCCAGCAGCTTAATTCCTCCGGGACAGGGTTACGAGCAGTACTTC
CASSLIPPGQGYEQYF
>TRBV7-2|TRBD2|TRBJ2-3
TGTGCCAGCAGCTCACGGACTAGTACGGATACGCAGTATTTT
CASSSRTSTDTQYF
>TRBV28|.|TRBJ2-4
TGTGCCAGCATCTCTAAGGCGGTAGCCAAAAACATTCAGTACTTC
CASISKAVAKNIQYF
>TRBV28|TRBD1|TRBJ2-7
TGTGCCAGCAGCTCTGCCGGGACAGGGGTCCACGAGCAGTACTTC
CASSSAGTGVHEQYF
>TRBV7-2|.|TRBJ1-1
TGTGCCAGCATCCGGGGAGGGTCGAACACTGAAGCTTTCTTT
CASIRGGSNTEAFF
>TRBV6-5|.|TRBJ2-7
TGTGCCAGCAAAGGTCAGGCGCAGGGAGAGCAGTACTTC
CASKGQAQGEQYF
>TRBV6-1|.|TRBJ1-4
TGTGCCAGCAAACAGGGTACAACTAATGAAAAACTGTTTTTT
CASKQGTTNEKLFF
>TRBV6-5|TRBD1|TRBJ1-2
TGTGCCAGCAGTTACAGGGGGCCATATGGCTACACCTTC
CASSYRGPYGYTF
>TRBV2|TRBD1|TRBJ1-6
TGTGCCAGGACCGAGGGACAGGGGAATTCACCCCTCCACTTT
CARTEGQGNSPLHF
>TRBV27|TRBD1|TRBJ1-5
TGTGCCAGCAGTTTGACAGGGAATCAGCCCCAGCATTTT
CASSLTGNQPQHF
>TRBV29-1|TRBD1|TRBJ2-7
TGCAGCGTCGGAGCTACAGGGGGCGACGAGCAGTACTTC
CSVGATGGDEQYF
>TRBV7-2|TRBD1|TRBJ1-6
TGTGCCAGCACCGATCGGACAGGGAACAATTCACCCCTCCACTTT
CASTDRTGNNSPLHF
>TRBV28|TRBD2|TRBJ2-3
TGTGCCAGCAGCACGGGAGGTGTAACGGATACGCAGTATTTT
CASSTGGVTDTQYF
>TRBV7-6|.|TRBJ1-1
TGTGCCAGCAGCTTAGATTCTGCTGAAGCTTTCTTT
CASSLDSAEAFF
>TRBV5-1|TRBD1|TRBJ2-7
TGCGCCAGCAGCTCCGACAGGGGGCTGGGGGAGCAGTACTTC
CASSSDRGLGEQYF
>TRBV2|.|TRBJ1-5
TGTGCCAGCAGTGATGGGTACGGGGGGGATCAGCCCCAGCATTTT
CASSDGYGGDQPQHF
>TRBV13|.|TRBJ2-3
TGTGCCAGCAGTCTTAGACTAGGGGTCACAGATACGCAGTATTTT
CASSLRLGVTDTQYF
>TRBV14|TRBD1|TRBJ1-2
TGTGCCAGCAGCCTCGGCACAGGGGGCGATGGCTACACCTTC
CASSLGTGGDGYTF
>TRBV6-5|TRBD1|TRBJ1-4
TGTGCCAGCAGTACGGACAGGGGAAGGGATGAAAAACTGTTTTTT
CASSTDRGRDEKLFF
>TRBV7-2|.|TRBJ2-1
TGTGCCAGCAGTTTCCAGGGGTATGAGCAGTTCTTC
CASSFQGYEQFF
>TRBV5-1|TRBD1|TRBJ2-7
TGCGCCAGCAGCGGAAGGACAGGGAGCTCCTACGAGCAGTACTTC
CASSGRTGSSYEQYF
>TRBV2|.|TRBJ1-1
TGTGCCAGCAGTGAATTGCAGGACACTGAAGCTTTCTTT
CASSELQDTEAFF
>TRBV5-1|.|TRBJ2-7
TGCGCCAGCAGCGAATTAGCGGGGAGAGCAGGGGGGGAGCAGTACTTC
CASSELAGRAGGEQYF
>TRBV5-4|TRBD1|TRBJ2-7
TGTGCCAGCAGCTATGGGACAGGGTCGGCCTACGAGCAGTACTTC
CASSYGTGSAYEQYF
>TRBV19|.|TRBJ2-1
TGTGCCAGTAGTATGATTGCGGGCTCCTACAATGAGCAGTTCTTC
CASSMIAGSYNEQFF
>TRBV5-6|.|TRBJ2-5
TGTGCCAGCAGCTTAGCCAACCAAGAGACCCAGTACTTC
CASSLANQETQYF